Below are 12 T cell receptor beta chains sequenced from a single sample in a study of identical twins. MiXCR, applied by TCRdb to the 5' RACE reads, yields one record per CDR3 protein. This table holds approximately 700,000 distinct CDR3 sequences, approximately 6% found once. Input material: naive T cells sorted from blood. These receptors were taken from a man aged 18-30 years in good health.

This clonotype was seen more than once but under ten times. The rearrangement uses TRBV5-1 and TRBJ2-1; TRBD2 might be the D (5 bases). The CDR3 has 17 amino acids. CDR1 is SGHRS and CDR2 is YFSETQ in the germline V gene. Trimming shortened V by 1 base and J by 0 bases, and 14 bases separated the two germline ends. The CDR3 DNA follows: TGCGCCAGCAGCTTGTTTATAGGGAGAAGCTCCTACAATGAGCAGTTCTTC. Translation gives CASSLFIGRSSYNEQFF.

Many counts were recorded for this clonotype. The chain carries TRBV3-1 and TRBJ2-3; possible D gene TRBD2, 6 bases. Germline lookup yields CDR1 LGHDT and CDR2 YNNKEL (reference sequence). The CDR3 covers 16 residues. V was shortened by 1 base and J by 1 base, with 12 bases between the two germline ends. CDR3 loop: CASSQGGLPRTDTQYF. The CDR3 nucleotides read TGTGCCAGCAGCCAAGGGGGACTCCCTCGCACAGATACGCAGTATTTT.

This clonotype showed up just a few times. The chain links TRBV6-2 or TRBV6-3 to TRBJ2-3; 11 bases agree with TRBD2. This CDR3 region has 15 residues. CDR1 and CDR2 (germline): MNHEY, SVGEGT. Trimming at V came to 7 bases and at J to 4 bases, leaving 7 bases not matched to a gene. In DNA form, the CDR3 reads TGTGCCAGCACCCAACTAGCGGGAGACTCAGATACGCAGTATTTT. Residues: CASTQLAGDSDTQYF.

This clonotype was seen a few times. The rearrangement joins TRBV7-8 to TRBJ2-1, with a tentative D call TRBD2 (6 bases). This CDR3 spans 16 amino acids. Germline lookup yields CDR1 SGHVS and CDR2 FQNEAQ. V was clipped by 5 bases and J by 0 bases, with 14 bases between them. The CDR3 DNA is TGTGCCAGCAGCCCCCGGGACTTCAGCTCCTACAATGAGCAGTTCTTC. Its translation is CASSPRDFSSYNEQFF.

The sample holds many counts of this clonotype. The chain joins TRBV24-1 to TRBJ2-1, with D tentatively TRBD1 (5 bases). V gave up 0 bases and J gave up 4 bases, with 6 bases separating them. CDR3 length: 14 residues. Germline CDR1 and CDR2: KGHDR and SFDVKD. CDR3 nucleotides: TGTGCCACCAGTGATTTGAACAGGTACAATGAGCAGTTCTTC. It codes for CATSDLNRYNEQFF.

The table lists this clonotype with many counts. The chain has TRBV6-5 and TRBJ2-7; D is unresolved. There are 13 residues in the CDR3. The ends were cut back, 2 bases at V and 2 bases at J, with 7 bases in the middle. Germline values: CDR1 MNHEY, CDR2 SVGAGI. As DNA, the CDR3 is TGTGCCAGCAGTTACCGGCCCACCTACGAGCAGTACTTC. Its protein is CASSYRPTYEQYF.

In this sample, this clonotype turned up a few times. The chain uses TRBV24-1 and TRBJ2-1; TRBD2 is a possible D gene (6 bases). The germline gives CDR1 KGHDR, CDR2 SFDVKD. Trimming took 5 bases from V and 0 from J, leaving 7 bases between them. This CDR3 has 14 amino acids. The CDR3 protein is CATSVGGSYNEQFF. Written as DNA, the CDR3 is TGTGCCACCAGTGTCGGGGGCTCCTACAATGAGCAGTTCTTC.

Ten or more counts support this clonotype. The chain is built from TRBV7-2 and TRBJ2-2; the D is unclear. CDR3 length: 13 amino acids. CDR1 is SGHTA, CDR2 FQGNSA, per germline. V lost 5 bases and J 1 base, leaving 5 bases between the germline ends. The CDR3 here is CASSPRNTGELFF. The CDR3 DNA follows: TGTGCCAGCAGCCCAAGGAACACCGGGGAGCTGTTTTTT.

The sample holds many counts of this clonotype. The chain joins TRBV7-2 to TRBJ2-5, with 14 bases aligning to TRBD2. The CDR3 is made up of 15 amino acids. V shed 3 bases, J shed 5 bases, and the junction held 2 bases outside the gene matches. Germline V gives CDR1 SGHTA, CDR2 FQGNSA. This CDR3 reads CASSFGLAGGETQYF. CDR3 nucleotide sequence: TGTGCCAGCAGCTTCGGACTAGCGGGAGGCGAGACCCAGTACTTC.

This clonotype was picked up many times. Its ends do not fully match the called genes, so a read error is possible. The rearrangement uses TRBV2 and TRBJ2-5; D call uncertain. The CDR3 runs 10 residues. Germline CDR1 SNHLY, CDR2 FYNNEI. The CDR3 region is CASSDDTPYF. In DNA, the CDR3 is TGTGCCAGCAGTGATGACACCCCGTACTTC. Full variable domain (missing parts from reference TRBV2 and TRBJ2-5): EPEVTQTPSHQVTQMGQEVILRCVPISNHLYFYWYRQILGQKVEFLVSFYNNEISEKSEIFDDQFSVERPDGSNFTLKIRSTKLEDSAMYFCASSDDTPYFGPGTRLLVL.

V and J are TRBV18 and TRBJ1-1; no reliable D call. V lost 2 bases and J 8 bases, leaving 12 bases between the germline ends. The CDR3 runs to 13 residues. In germline, CDR1 is KGHSH, CDR2 LQKENI. Here the CDR3 DNA reads TGTGCCAGCTCACCAAGGGCGGGGAGCGAAGCTTTCTTT. Translation: CASSPRAGSEAFF.

This clonotype has at least ten counts. This rearrangement joins TRBV5-1 to TRBJ1-5, with D hard to call. The CDR3 totals 14 residues. V was shortened by 4 bases and J by 6 bases, with 14 bases between the two germline ends. Looked up from germline, CDR1 is SGHRS and CDR2 is YFSETQ. For the CDR3, the DNA is TGCGCCAGCAGCCCTGGCTATTCCGTTCAGCCCCAGCATTTT. Its translation is CASSPGYSVQPQHF. Supplemented by reference TRBV5-1 and TRBJ1-5, the full variable domain reads KAGVTQTPRYLIKTRGQQVTLSCSPISGHRSVSWYQQTPGQGLQFLFEYFSETQRNKGNFPGRFSGRQFSNSRSEMNVSTLELGDSALYLCASSPGYSVQPQHFGDGTRLSIL.